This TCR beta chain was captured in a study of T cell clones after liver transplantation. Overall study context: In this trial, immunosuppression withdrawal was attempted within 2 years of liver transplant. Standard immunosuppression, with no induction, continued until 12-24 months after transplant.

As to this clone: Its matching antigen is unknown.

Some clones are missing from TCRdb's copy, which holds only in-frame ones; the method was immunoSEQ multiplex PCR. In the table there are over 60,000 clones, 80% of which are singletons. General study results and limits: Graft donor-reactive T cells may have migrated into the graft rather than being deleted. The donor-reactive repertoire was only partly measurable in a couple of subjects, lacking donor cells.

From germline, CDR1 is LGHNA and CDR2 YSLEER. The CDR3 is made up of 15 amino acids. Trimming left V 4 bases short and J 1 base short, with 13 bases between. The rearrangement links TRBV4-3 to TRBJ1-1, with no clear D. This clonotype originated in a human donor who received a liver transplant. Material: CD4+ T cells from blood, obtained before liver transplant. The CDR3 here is CASSRGTRRNTEAFF. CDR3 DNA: TGCGCCAGCAGCCGGGGTACCCGACGGAACACTGAAGCTTTCTTT.